This T cell receptor (beta chain) was captured by sequencing in a study of T cells after yellow fever vaccination. Study-level findings and limits: Contamination by abundant bulk-population clonotypes could be present in FACS-sorted repertoires.

Each CDR3 protein gets one entry after TCRdb re-called the 5' RACE reads with MiXCR. This repertoire shows approximately 510,000 distinct CDR3 sequences, 20% to 25% found once; its top ten account for about 15%. To note about this clonotype: The antigen is unknown.

The CDR3 covers 16 residues. Germline V gives CDR1 LNHDA, CDR2 SQIVND (reference sequence). V was clipped by 7 bases and J by 10 bases, with 26 bases between them. V gene TRBV19 combines with J gene TRBJ2-1; D is undetermined. The source of this sequence is a man aged 18 to 29 who received the YFV17D yellow fever vaccine. Sequenced here: PBMCs, sampled 20 to 25 days after the first yellow fever vaccination. In nucleotides, the CDR3 is TGTGCCAGTAAATTATCTCACACGGAACTCATCCTGGAGCAGTTCTTC. Amino acid sequence: CASKLSHTELILEQFF.